A selection of T cell receptor beta chains follows, all from one sample in a study of T cell repertoires in cytomegalovirus infection. MiXCR, run by TCRdb on the reads, gives a single entry per CDR3 protein. The repertoire includes 160,000 or so distinct CDR3 sequences, roughly 18% of them detected once, and around a sixth sits in the top ten. Sample: CD8+ T cells from PBMCs. The origin of the receptors is a human donor in good health (CMV status not recorded). Some clones in this sample may be carry-over from other donors' samples. Each CDR3 is given with its conserved first and last residue. The D gene is left open where the match is weak. Rows may omit the clone size; those that give it use once, few, many or a size class.

D gene: TRBD1; V gene: TRBV6-1; J gene: TRBJ1-5; clone size: few; CDR3 DNA: TGTGCCAGCAGTGAAGCCCCGGTCAGGGGGGATCCATGGCCCCAGCATTTT; CDR3 protein: CASSEAPVRGDPWPQHF
D gene: TRBD1; V gene: TRBV7-9; J gene: TRBJ1-2; clone size: .; CDR3 DNA: TGTGCCAGCAGCGACCCCACCGGGACAGTCAACGGCTACACCTTC; CDR3 protein: CASSDPTGTVNGYTF
D gene: TRBD1; V gene: TRBV13; J gene: TRBJ2-1; clone size: .; CDR3 DNA: TGTGCCAGCAGCCCCCGGGACAGACACAATGAGCAGTTCTTC; CDR3 protein: CASSPRDRHNEQFF
D gene: .; V gene: TRBV7-8; J gene: TRBJ1-1; clone size: .; CDR3 DNA: TGTGCCAGCAGCTCTTACGTACAGGGCGGCACTGAAGCTTTCTTT; CDR3 protein: CASSSYVQGGTEAFF
D gene: .; V gene: TRBV6-2/TRBV6-3; J gene: TRBJ1-4; clone size: few; CDR3 DNA: TGTGCCAGCACCGGACACGGGACAACTAATGAAAAACTGTTTTTT; CDR3 protein: CASTGHGTTNEKLFF
D gene: .; V gene: TRBV7-2; J gene: TRBJ2-5; clone size: few; CDR3 DNA: TGTGCCAGCAGCTTAGCGAGATGGCAAGAGGAGACCCAGTACTTC; CDR3 protein: CASSLARWQEETQYF
D gene: .; V gene: TRBV28; J gene: TRBJ1-1; clone size: few; CDR3 DNA: TGTGCCAGCAGTTTGGACGGACAGTCGAACACTGAAGCTTTCTTT; CDR3 protein: CASSLDGQSNTEAFF
D gene: .; V gene: TRBV7-2; J gene: TRBJ2-7; clone size: many; CDR3 DNA: TGTGCCAGCAGCTTACTCGAAGCCTACGAGCAGTACTTC; CDR3 protein: CASSLLEAYEQYF
D gene: .; V gene: TRBV15; J gene: TRBJ2-2; clone size: .; CDR3 DNA: TGTGCCACCAGCAGATTTAGCGGCCCTAAGGGCGGGGAGCTGTTTTTT; CDR3 protein: CATSRFSGPKGGELFF
D gene: .; V gene: TRBV4-2; J gene: TRBJ2-7; clone size: few; CDR3 DNA: TGTGCCAGCAGCCAACAACGGGACGGATACTACGAGCAGTACTTC; CDR3 protein: CASSQQRDGYYEQYF
D gene: TRBD2; V gene: TRBV28; J gene: TRBJ2-1; clone size: few; CDR3 DNA: TGTGCCAGCAGTTTCCCACGGGAGGAACCCCACAATGAGCAGTTCTTC; CDR3 protein: CASSFPREEPHNEQFF
D gene: TRBD2; V gene: TRBV6-2/TRBV6-3; J gene: TRBJ2-1; clone size: .; CDR3 DNA: TGTGCCAGCAGTTCGATGGGACTAGCGTCGAGCTCCTACAATGAGCAGTTCTTC; CDR3 protein: CASSSMGLASSSYNEQFF
D gene: TRBD2; V gene: TRBV7-8; J gene: TRBJ2-1; clone size: many; CDR3 DNA: TGTGCCAGCAGCTTAGCCGCGGGGGGCGCGATACACAATGAGCAGTTCTTC; CDR3 protein: CASSLAAGGAIHNEQFF
D gene: TRBD1; V gene: TRBV7-2; J gene: TRBJ1-2; clone size: many; CDR3 DNA: TGTGCCAGCGGCCGAGGACAGGGGGCAACTTATGGCTACACCTTC; CDR3 protein: CASGRGQGATYGYTF
D gene: .; V gene: TRBV7-9; J gene: TRBJ1-4; clone size: .; CDR3 DNA: TGTGCCAGCAGCCGAGACAGTGGGGAGAGGAAACTGTTTTTT; CDR3 protein: CASSRDSGERKLFF
D gene: .; V gene: TRBV15; J gene: TRBJ2-1; clone size: .; CDR3 DNA: TGTGCCACCAGGGATCGGGCGGGGAGGTCCTACAATGAGCAGTTCTTC; CDR3 protein: CATRDRAGRSYNEQFF
D gene: TRBD2; V gene: TRBV4-2; J gene: TRBJ2-1; clone size: few; CDR3 DNA: TGTGCCAGCAGCCAACAAATAGCGGGAAGCTCCTACAATGAGCAGTTCTTC; CDR3 protein: CASSQQIAGSSYNEQFF
D gene: .; V gene: TRBV29-1; J gene: TRBJ2-1; clone size: few; CDR3 DNA: TGCAGCGTCCTCCTGGTGGCCCTCAATGAGCAGTTCTTC; CDR3 protein: CSVLLVALNEQFF
D gene: .; V gene: TRBV7-6; J gene: TRBJ2-5; clone size: .; CDR3 DNA: TGTGCCAGCAGCCTGAGAGGGGGGGGCATCGAGACCCAGTACTTC; CDR3 protein: CASSLRGGGIETQYF
D gene: .; V gene: TRBV10-3; J gene: TRBJ2-2; clone size: few; CDR3 DNA: TGTGCCATCAGTGAGTTAGGGGGAGCGACCGGGGAGCTGTTTTTT; CDR3 protein: CAISELGGATGELFF
D gene: .; V gene: TRBV28; J gene: TRBJ1-1; clone size: few; CDR3 DNA: TGTGCCAGCAGTTTATTAGGGGGGCGGCTGAGTACTGAAGCTTTCTTT; CDR3 protein: CASSLLGGRLSTEAFF
D gene: .; V gene: TRBV28; J gene: TRBJ2-1; clone size: .; CDR3 DNA: TGTGCCAGCAGGCTGGGACTCCTCAGAGGGGATGAGCAGTTCTTC; CDR3 protein: CASRLGLLRGDEQFF
D gene: TRBD1; V gene: TRBV5-1; J gene: TRBJ1-1; clone size: .; CDR3 DNA: TGCGCCAGCAGCTTGGAACCGACAGGGCTCTCTTATTCTGAAGCTTTCTTT; CDR3 protein: CASSLEPTGLSYSEAFF
D gene: TRBD1; V gene: TRBV7-9; J gene: TRBJ1-1; clone size: .; CDR3 DNA: TGTGCCAGCAGCTTAGCCGGGACAGGGCCCACTGAAGCTTTCTTT; CDR3 protein: CASSLAGTGPTEAFF
D gene: TRBD1; V gene: TRBV7-6; J gene: TRBJ2-1; clone size: once; CDR3 DNA: TGTGCCAGCAGCCCACGAGGACAGGGTCCCTACAATGAGCAGTTCTTC; CDR3 protein: CASSPRGQGPYNEQFF
D gene: .; V gene: TRBV27; J gene: TRBJ2-7; clone size: .; CDR3 DNA: TGTGCCAGCAGGGACTATTACTACGAGCAGTACTTC; CDR3 protein: CASRDYYYEQYF
D gene: .; V gene: TRBV5-1; J gene: TRBJ2-1; clone size: once; CDR3 DNA: TGCGCCAGCAGTCCCGGGGGCGGCCCCAATGAGCAGTTCTTC; CDR3 protein: CASSPGGGPNEQFF
D gene: .; V gene: TRBV9; J gene: TRBJ2-1; clone size: .; CDR3 DNA: TGTGCCAGCAGCTCCCCCCTTTTCGGGCGTCTCAGCTCCTACAATGAGCAGTTCTTC; CDR3 protein: CASSSPLFGRLSSYNEQFF
D gene: .; V gene: TRBV6-1; J gene: TRBJ1-4; clone size: few; CDR3 DNA: TGTGCCAGCAGTTTAGGGGGGAGCGGGAAACTGTTTTTT; CDR3 protein: CASSLGGSGKLFF
D gene: .; V gene: TRBV7-8; J gene: TRBJ2-1; clone size: few; CDR3 DNA: TGTGCCAGCAGCAACAAACCGGGACTTTACAATGAGCAGTTCTTC; CDR3 protein: CASSNKPGLYNEQFF
D gene: TRBD1; V gene: TRBV2; J gene: TRBJ2-1; clone size: few; CDR3 DNA: TGTGCCAGCAGTAGCCGGGACAGGGGAAATGAGCAGTTCTTC; CDR3 protein: CASSSRDRGNEQFF
D gene: .; V gene: TRBV28; J gene: TRBJ1-4; clone size: .; CDR3 DNA: TGTGCCAGCAGTCTCCGGTTGAATGAAAAACTGTTTTTT; CDR3 protein: CASSLRLNEKLFF
D gene: TRBD2; V gene: TRBV7-6; J gene: TRBJ2-2; clone size: many; CDR3 DNA: TGTGCCAGCAGCTTAGATCCGAGCGGGGCGAACACCGGGGAGCTGTTTTTT; CDR3 protein: CASSLDPSGANTGELFF
D gene: TRBD1; V gene: TRBV7-2; J gene: TRBJ2-5; clone size: .; CDR3 DNA: TGTGCCAGCAGCCCCTGGGGGCGACAGGGGAAAGAGACCCAGTACTTC; CDR3 protein: CASSPWGRQGKETQYF
D gene: .; V gene: TRBV6-6; J gene: TRBJ2-7; clone size: few; CDR3 DNA: TGTGCCAGCAGTTACTCGACGGAATGGCAGTACTTC; CDR3 protein: CASSYSTEWQYF
D gene: .; V gene: TRBV6-1; J gene: TRBJ1-1; clone size: .; CDR3 DNA: TGTGCCAGCAGTGATCTGGGGGGCACTGAAGCTTTCTTT; CDR3 protein: CASSDLGGTEAFF
D gene: .; V gene: TRBV12-3/TRBV12-4; J gene: TRBJ1-1; clone size: few; CDR3 DNA: TGTGCCAGCAGTTTAGGGGGCATGAACACTGAAGCTTTCTTT; CDR3 protein: CASSLGGMNTEAFF
D gene: .; V gene: TRBV4-1; J gene: TRBJ1-1; clone size: .; CDR3 DNA: TGCGCCAGCAGCCAAGAAATGGAGGGAGAAGCTTTCTTT; CDR3 protein: CASSQEMEGEAFF
D gene: .; V gene: TRBV6-5; J gene: TRBJ2-7; clone size: few; CDR3 DNA: TGTGCCAGCAGTTACTCGGAGGGGGCCGACGAGCAGTACTTC; CDR3 protein: CASSYSEGADEQYF
D gene: .; V gene: TRBV6-2/TRBV6-3; J gene: TRBJ2-1; clone size: .; CDR3 DNA: TGTGCCAGCAGTTACTCTGGCATTAACAATGAGCAGTTCTTC; CDR3 protein: CASSYSGINNEQFF
D gene: .; V gene: TRBV10-1; J gene: TRBJ2-1; clone size: .; CDR3 DNA: TGCGCCAGCAGTGCAGCGCCCCTGGATGAGCAGTTCTTC; CDR3 protein: CASSAAPLDEQFF
D gene: .; V gene: TRBV11-2; J gene: TRBJ2-7; clone size: .; CDR3 DNA: TGTGCCAGCAGCCCCATTGGGGGTAGTGACGAGCAGTACTTC; CDR3 protein: CASSPIGGSDEQYF
D gene: TRBD2; V gene: TRBV7-6; J gene: TRBJ2-7; clone size: .; CDR3 DNA: TGTGCCAGCAGCTCGTTAGCGGGAGGGCCTTACGAGCAGTACTTC; CDR3 protein: CASSSLAGGPYEQYF
D gene: .; V gene: TRBV4-2; J gene: TRBJ1-1; clone size: few; CDR3 DNA: TGTGCCAGCAGCCAAGACGGGTTTGAAGCTTTCTTT; CDR3 protein: CASSQDGFEAFF
D gene: .; V gene: TRBV7-6; J gene: TRBJ2-7; clone size: few; CDR3 DNA: TGTGCCAGCTCGCCCGGGGAACCCTACGAGCAGTACTTC; CDR3 protein: CASSPGEPYEQYF
D gene: .; V gene: TRBV28; J gene: TRBJ2-1; clone size: .; CDR3 DNA: TGTGCCAGCAGTTTGTTCAGGGGTAGCAATGAGCAGTTCTTC; CDR3 protein: CASSLFRGSNEQFF
D gene: .; V gene: TRBV28; J gene: TRBJ2-4; clone size: .; CDR3 DNA: TGTGCCAGCAGGACCGCCGTAAGGTCGGGCAAAAACATTCAGTACTTC; CDR3 protein: CASRTAVRSGKNIQYF
D gene: TRBD2; V gene: TRBV20-1; J gene: TRBJ2-7; clone size: few; CDR3 DNA: TGCAGTGCTAGGCCCCTCTTTCTCCTAGCGGGAGGCCTCACTCCGACATACGAGCAGTACTTC; CDR3 protein: CSARPLFLLAGGLTPTYEQYF
D gene: .; V gene: TRBV5-1; J gene: TRBJ2-7; clone size: .; CDR3 DNA: TGCGCCAGCAGCTCTGCGACAGACGTCGAGCAGTACTTC; CDR3 protein: CASSSATDVEQYF
D gene: .; V gene: TRBV28; J gene: TRBJ1-1; clone size: .; CDR3 DNA: TGTGCCAGCAGTTTTTTTGGGGCCAAGAACACTGAAGCTTTCTTT; CDR3 protein: CASSFFGAKNTEAFF
D gene: .; V gene: TRBV6-2/TRBV6-3; J gene: TRBJ2-1; clone size: .; CDR3 DNA: TGTGCCAGCAACCACGCGGCTAGTAGTTACAATGAGCAGTTCTTC; CDR3 protein: CASNHAASSYNEQFF
D gene: TRBD1; V gene: TRBV7-6; J gene: TRBJ1-1; clone size: few; CDR3 DNA: TGTGCCAGCAGCAACCGGGACAGCTCCACTGAAGCTTTCTTT; CDR3 protein: CASSNRDSSTEAFF
D gene: TRBD1; V gene: TRBV27; J gene: TRBJ1-4; clone size: few; CDR3 DNA: TGTGCCAGCAGTTTGGTAGGGGGCGGTTCAACTAATGAAAAACTGTTTTTT; CDR3 protein: CASSLVGGGSTNEKLFF
D gene: TRBD2; V gene: TRBV7-9; J gene: TRBJ2-3; clone size: .; CDR3 DNA: TGTGCCGGCAGCGGGGGACCAGATACGCAGTATTTT; CDR3 protein: CAGSGGPDTQYF
D gene: .; V gene: TRBV7-2; J gene: TRBJ1-1; clone size: few; CDR3 DNA: TGTGCCAGCAGCTTATCGGCAGGGTCGAACACTGAAGCTTTCTTT; CDR3 protein: CASSLSAGSNTEAFF